Following are 24 T cell receptor beta chains from one sample sequenced in a study of blood T cell repertoires in COVID-19. Generated by immunoSEQ multiplex PCR, the TCRdb table keeps only in-frame clones and is missing some. The sample carries about 360,000 clones, roughly four fifths recorded once. The sequenced material came from peripheral blood. The receptor set was obtained from a human donor with acute or convalescent COVID-19. The donor label of this sample is uncertain.

CDR3 region: CASRSEGARGTEAFF. The CDR3 DNA reads as TGCGCCAGCAGGAGTGAGGGGGCGAGAGGAACTGAAGCTTTCTTT. The chain links TRBV5-1 to TRBJ1-1; TRBD1 aligns across 7 bases. Germline V gives CDR1 SGHRS, CDR2 YFSETQ. The length of the CDR3 is 15 residues. The V and J ends lost 5 bases and 5 bases, in that order; junction bases with no gene match: 12.

The chain recombines TRBV7-8 with TRBJ2-7, with D tentatively TRBD1 (6 bases). Germline assignment: CDR1 SGHVS and CDR2 FQNEAQ. CDR3 length: 15 residues. The V and J ends lost 4 bases and 7 bases respectively, with 20 bases between them. The CDR3 sequence: CASSSRDTRLGEQYF. CDR3 nucleotide sequence: TGTGCCAGCAGCTCCCGGGACACCCGGTTGGGGGAGCAGTACTTC.

The V call is TRBV5-1, the J call TRBJ2-3; D is uncertain. Germline V gene lookup returns CDR1 SGHRS and CDR2 YFSETQ. The CDR3 is 15 amino acids. Trimming left V 5 bases short and J 0 bases short, with 13 bases between. The CDR3 nucleotides are TGCGCCAGCAGTGGAGACTCAGCTAGCACAGATACGCAGTATTTT. This gives the protein CASSGDSASTDTQYF.

The V and J genes are TRBV18 and TRBJ1-2, with D possibly matching TRBD1 (6 bases). The CDR3 has 16 amino acids. The V end was cut by 1 base, the J end by 7 bases, with 19 bases between. Germline CDR1 is KGHSH and CDR2 is LQKENI. The CDR3 loop reads CASSPRGRGIESGYTF. In DNA, the CDR3 is TGTGCCAGCTCACCACGCGGGAGGGGGATTGAGTCTGGCTACACCTTC.

The gene calls are TRBV19 and TRBJ1-1; D may be TRBD1 (6 bases). The CDR3 runs to 15 residues. The germline V and J ends were trimmed by 6 bases and 0 bases, with 14 bases remaining between them. Germline CDR1 LNHDA, CDR2 SQIVND (reference sequence). CDR3 residues: CASSWGQTMNTEAFF. Written as DNA, the CDR3 is TGTGCCAGTAGCTGGGGGCAAACCATGAACACTGAAGCTTTCTTT.

The chain combines TRBV2 with TRBJ1-2, with D unresolved. The germline V gene encodes CDR1 SNHLY and CDR2 FYNNEI. With 8 bases removed from V and 3 bases from J, the gap between germline ends came to 22 bases. The CDR3 extends over 16 amino acids. In DNA form, the CDR3 reads TGTGCCAGCGCCTCGGACGGTGCGGGTTTGTACTATGGCTACACCTTC. The encoded protein is CASASDGAGLYYGYTF. The whole variable domain, filled in from reference TRBV2 and TRBJ1-2, reads EPEVTQTPSHQVTQMGQEVILRCVPISNHLYFYWYRQILGQKVEFLVSFYNNEISEKSEIFDDQFSVERPDGSNFTLKIRSTKLEDSAMYFCASASDGAGLYYGYTFGSGTRLTVV.

This sequence joins TRBV4-1 and TRBJ2-7; D gene ambiguous. CDR1 and CDR2 (germline): MGHRA, YSYEKL. CDR3 length equals 16 residues. The ends were cut back, 6 bases at V and 4 bases at J, with 22 bases in the middle. The CDR3 DNA follows: TGCGCCAGCAGTCGTACCGCGGTCAATAATCGATACGAGCAGTACTTC. This sequence encodes CASSRTAVNNRYEQYF.

Points on this clone: Other nucleotide sequences from this sample produce the same CDR3. This chain links TRBV11-2 with TRBJ1-1, with a weak D call TRBD1 (5 bases). The CDR3 is 13 amino acids. Germline CDR1 is SGHAT and CDR2 is FQNNGV. The V gene lost 1 base and the J gene lost 4 bases, with 7 bases spanning the gap. The CDR3 DNA sequence: TGTGCCAGCAGCTTAGTGGGGGGCACTGAAGCTTTCTTT. Translation gives CASSLVGGTEAFF. The full variable domain, in which reference TRBV11-2 and TRBJ1-1 provide the parts outside the CDR3, is EAGVAQSPRYKIIEKRQSVAFWCNPISGHATLYWYQQILGQGPKLLIQFQNNGVVDDSQLPKDRFSAERLKGVDSTLKIQPAKLEDSAVYLCASSLVGGTEAFFGQGTRLTVV.

The rearrangement joins TRBV5-5 to TRBJ1-2; 9 bases align to TRBD1. The CDR3 contains 14 residues. Germline CDR1 and CDR2: SGHKS and YYEKEE (reference sequence). Trimming at V came to 0 bases and at J to 4 bases, leaving 1 base not matched to a gene. CDR3 sequence: CASSLDRGLYGYTF. In DNA, the CDR3 is TGTGCCAGCAGCTTGGACAGGGGGCTCTATGGCTACACCTTC.

The chain is built from TRBV7-6 and TRBJ1-4, with D perhaps TRBD1 (5 bases). V lost 4 bases and J lost 11, with 11 bases in between. This CDR3 is 12 amino acids long. CDR1 and CDR2 (germline): SGHVS, FNYEAQ. The CDR3 coding sequence is TGTGCCAGCAGCTCCTTGGAGGGGAAACTGTTTTTT. Translating it yields CASSSLEGKLFF.

The chain carries TRBV5-8 and TRBJ1-5; 9 bases line up with TRBD1. CDR1 SGHTS and CDR2 YDEGEE come from the germline V gene. CDR3 length: 16 amino acids. Trimming cost V 0 bases and J 1 base; bases outside gene matches: 2. As DNA, the CDR3 is TGTGCCAGCAGCTTGGGGGGGACAGGGAGCAATCAGCCCCAGCATTTT. Translated: CASSLGGTGSNQPQHF.

The chain is built from TRBV6-5 and TRBJ1-2; 7 nucleotides line up with TRBD1. V lost 4 bases, J lost 4 bases, and 3 bases stayed unmatched. The CDR3 consists of 13 residues. CDR1 and CDR2 (germline): MNHEY, SVGAGI. CDR3 coding DNA: TGTGCCAGCAGTTGGGACAGCTCCTATGGCTACACCTTC. Translation: CASSWDSSYGYTF.

V usage is TRBV5-8 and J usage is TRBJ2-7; 9 bases line up with TRBD1. Germline CDR1 SGHTS, CDR2 YDEGEE. With V trimmed by 0 bases and J by 7 bases, 8 bases remained unmatched. This CDR3 contains 15 residues. The chain's CDR3 is CASSLGTGGAGEQYF. CDR3 DNA sequence: TGTGCCAGCAGCTTGGGTACAGGGGGCGCGGGGGAGCAGTACTTC.

The rearrangement links TRBV6-5 to TRBJ1-6; D may be TRBD1 (5 bases). The germline V and J ends were trimmed by 0 bases and 10 bases, with 13 bases remaining between them. CDR1 is MNHEY, CDR2 SVGAGI, per germline. The CDR3 extends over 15 amino acids. The CDR3: CASSYSRQSDSPLHF. In DNA, the CDR3 is TGTGCCAGCAGTTACTCGAGACAGAGTGACTCACCCCTCCACTTT.

This clone has a handful of counts. The V call is TRBV27, the J call TRBJ2-7; D is unresolved. The V gene's germline CDR1 is MNHEY and CDR2 SMNVEV (reference sequence). The length of the CDR3 is 13 residues. V was pared by 2 bases and J by 3 bases, with 8 bases between. This chain's CDR3 is CASSLGHSYEQYF. As DNA, the CDR3 is TGTGCCAGCAGTTTAGGGCACAGCTACGAGCAGTACTTC.

The CDR3 loop reads CASVRGRMNTEAFF. As DNA, the CDR3 is TGTGCCAGTGTCCGGGGTCGCATGAACACTGAAGCTTTCTTT. The chain employs TRBV19 and TRBJ1-1; no firm D call. The CDR3 has 14 amino acids. Looked up from germline, CDR1 is LNHDA and CDR2 is SQIVND (reference sequence). V was cut by 8 bases and J by 0 bases, with 13 bases left in between.

The chain carries TRBV28 and TRBJ1-2, with 9 bases identical to TRBD1. The CDR3 extends over 14 amino acids. V lost 7 bases and J lost 4; bases outside the gene matches: 7. The germline gives CDR1 MDHEN, CDR2 SYDVKM. Written as DNA, the CDR3 is TGTGCCAGCATCCACGGGACAGGGAGCTATGGCTACACCTTC. Translation: CASIHGTGSYGYTF.

The genes are TRBV5-4 and TRBJ2-1; maybe TRBD1 (5 bases). CDR3 length: 14 residues. V lost 4 bases and J 3 bases, leaving 11 bases between the germline ends. Germline lookup yields CDR1 SGHNT and CDR2 YYREEE (reference sequence). In DNA, the CDR3 is TGTGCCAGCAGCCTCGACAGAGGCTACAATGAGCAGTTCTTC. Encoded protein: CASSLDRGYNEQFF.

This chain uses TRBV28 with TRBJ2-1; 12 bases map to TRBD2. V lost 8 bases and J lost 9; bases outside the gene matches: 8. The V gene's germline CDR1 is MDHEN and CDR2 SYDVKM. This CDR3 contains 14 residues. CDR3 coding DNA: TGTGCCAGCCGACTAGCGGGGGTGAGGGGTGAGCAGTTCTTC. Protein product: CASRLAGVRGEQFF.

This clone was picked up one time. The CDR3 nucleotides read TGTGCCAGCAGCCCTAGCGGGAGTGGCACAGATACGCAGTATTTT. Translation gives CASSPSGSGTDTQYF. The chain combines TRBV7-9 with TRBJ2-3, with TRBD2 matching 10 bases. The CDR3 sequence is 15 residues long. CDR1 SEHNR and CDR2 FQNEAQ come from the germline V gene (reference sequence). V gave up 5 bases and J gave up 1 base; unmatched junction bases: 3.

The chain combines TRBV7-8 with TRBJ1-1; no clear D gene. Germline lookup yields CDR1 SGHVS and CDR2 FQNEAQ. The CDR3 length is 13 residues. Trimming removed 2 bases from V and 6 bases from J, with 10 bases in between. CDR3 in DNA: TGTGCCAGCAGCTTAACTCACGGGGCTGAAGCTTTCTTT. Its translation is CASSLTHGAEAFF.

The chain joins TRBV24-1 to TRBJ2-3, with a weak D call TRBD2 (7 bases). The length of the CDR3 is 16 residues. V shed 5 bases and J shed 6 bases, with 20 bases lying between them. From germline, CDR1 is KGHDR and CDR2 SFDVKD. This chain's CDR3 is CATSVPRGGGRDTQYF. The CDR3 DNA reads TGTGCCACCAGTGTCCCTAGAGGGGGGGGCCGCGATACGCAGTATTTT.

The V and J genes are TRBV14 and TRBJ2-3; 8 bases are a match to TRBD2. The CDR3 spans 19 residues. With 0 bases clipped from V and 1 base from J, the junction kept 12 bases outside the gene matches. Germline V gene data show CDR1 as SGHDN and CDR2 as FVKESK. The CDR3 protein is CASSQERKRELGRTDTQYF. CDR3 nucleotides: TGTGCCAGCAGCCAAGAGCGGAAGCGGGAGCTGGGTCGCACAGATACGCAGTATTTT.

The chain employs TRBV7-9 and TRBJ1-5; no definite D call. Germline V gene lookup returns CDR1 SEHNR and CDR2 FQNEAQ (reference sequence). The CDR3 has 14 amino acids. With 4 bases removed from V and 3 bases from J, the gap between germline ends came to 10 bases. The CDR3 DNA follows: TGTGCCAGCAGCTCGACTGCCTACAATCAGCCCCAGCATTTT. This codes for CASSSTAYNQPQHF.